The clone carrying this T cell receptor (beta chain) was observed once. The sample is drawn from a study of blood T cell repertoires in COVID-19. Study background: The study drew acute and convalescent COVID-19 samples from the United States, Italy and Spain. Sources were T cells, B-cell-depleted T cells, or PBMCs; the material itself was cDNA or gDNA.

The V gene end was trimmed by 5 bases and the J gene end by 6 bases; junction bases not matched to a gene: 11. This CDR3 is 16 amino acids long. CDR1 is SEHNR and CDR2 is FQNEAQ in the germline V gene (reference sequence). Original methodology: Using reference gene primer amplification, nucleated cell counts were estimated. Clones were sequenced by immunoSEQ multiplex PCR, and TCRdb holds only the in-frame ones, with some missing. That table gives V, J and clone size, and the DNA gave D and trimming. The sample gives fewer than 300,000 clones, approximately 90% of which show up once; 4% is in the top ten.

This receptor was identified in a man in his 60s who had recovered from COVID-19. This chain uses TRBV7-9 with TRBJ2-7; 12 bases fit TRBD1. The sample comprised peripheral blood. For the CDR3, the DNA is TGTGCCAGCAGCCCCCCCGGGACAGGGGGCAGTTCCGAGCAGTACTTC. Translating it yields CASSPPGTGGSSEQYF.